The rows below give T cell receptor beta chains drawn from one sample of a study of blood T cells in healthy people across ages. MiXCR was run by TCRdb on the 5' RACE reads, yielding one entry per CDR3 protein. Seen here are 800,000 to 900,000 distinct CDR3 sequences, less than 80% observed once, and the top ten hold 28%. Sequencing used blood. These receptor sequences come from a man aged 25-45 years in good health. The CDR3 runs from the conserved cysteine through the conserved F or W. D genes are given only for firm matches. A clone size is listed for some rows: how often the clone was seen (once, few, many), or a class if it is expanded.

CDR3: CASTEDRGLWTTEAFF; DNA: TGTGCCAGCACTGAGGACAGGGGGCTTTGGACAACTGAAGCTTTCTTT; size: NA; V: TRBV6-2/TRBV6-3; J: TRBJ1-1; D: TRBD1
CDR3: CASRFRTDTQYF; DNA: TGTGCCAGCAGATTTAGAACAGATACGCAGTATTTT; size: NA; V: TRBV12-3/TRBV12-4; J: TRBJ2-3; D: NA
CDR3: CASSRRGSRDRGWFEQFF; DNA: TGTGCCAGCAGTCGGCGAGGGTCAAGGGACAGGGGCTGGTTTGAGCAGTTCTTC; size: NA; V: TRBV6-1; J: TRBJ2-1; D: TRBD1
CDR3: CASSLTRGQGDEKLFF; DNA: TGTGCCAGCAGCTTAACGAGGGGACAGGGAGATGAAAAACTGTTTTTT; size: NA; V: TRBV7-3; J: TRBJ1-4; D: TRBD1
CDR3: CASSFFRLAGAQETQYF; DNA: TGTGCCAGCAGCTTCTTTAGACTAGCGGGGGCACAAGAAACCCAGTACTTC; size: NA; V: TRBV5-5; J: TRBJ2-7; D: TRBD2
CDR3: CSARDVDRGLLNQPQHF; DNA: TGCAGTGCTAGAGATGTGGACAGGGGGTTACTCAATCAGCCCCAGCATTTT; size: NA; V: TRBV20-1; J: TRBJ1-5; D: TRBD1
CDR3: CASRDRSRYNEQFF; DNA: TGTGCCAGCAGGGACAGGTCCCGCTACAATGAGCAGTTCTTC; size: NA; V: TRBV2; J: TRBJ2-1; D: TRBD1
CDR3: CASSLVSGGAKQTQHF; DNA: TGTGCCAGCAGTTTAGTCTCCGGGGGGGCAAAACAGACCCAGCATTTT; size: NA; V: TRBV12-3/TRBV12-4; J: TRBJ1-5; D: NA
CDR3: CATSRDRGREEKLFF; DNA: TGTGCCACCAGCAGAGATCGGGGCAGGGAAGAAAAACTGTTTTTT; size: few; V: TRBV15; J: TRBJ1-4; D: NA
CDR3: CASSQDLTDLPYEQYF; DNA: TGCGCCAGCAGCCAAGATCTGACTGACCTCCCCTACGAGCAGTACTTC; size: few; V: TRBV4-3; J: TRBJ2-7; D: NA
CDR3: CASSLSGPEWDYGYTF; DNA: TGTGCCAGCAGTTTAAGCGGGCCAGAGTGGGACTATGGCTACACCTTC; size: NA; V: TRBV28; J: TRBJ1-2; D: NA
CDR3: CVSSWTGLHANQPQHF; DNA: TGTGTCAGCAGTTGGACAGGGTTACATGCCAATCAGCCCCAGCATTTT; size: NA; V: TRBV6-2/TRBV6-3; J: TRBJ1-5; D: TRBD1
CDR3: CASSSEVQGRNSPLHF; DNA: TGTGCCAGCAGCTCAGAGGTCCAGGGGCGGAATTCACCCCTCCACTTT; size: NA; V: TRBV9; J: TRBJ1-6; D: NA
CDR3: CASSLPLAYEQYF; DNA: TGTGCCAGCAGTTTACCCCTAGCCTACGAGCAGTACTTC; size: NA; V: TRBV12-3/TRBV12-4; J: TRBJ2-7; D: NA
CDR3: CASSYQKGQPQHF; DNA: TGTGCCAGCAGTTACCAAAAGGGGCAGCCCCAGCATTTT; size: NA; V: TRBV6-5; J: TRBJ1-5; D: NA
CDR3: CATQGVGRSTDTQYF; DNA: TGTGCCACCCAGGGGGTGGGCAGATCCACAGATACGCAGTATTTT; size: NA; V: TRBV7-8; J: TRBJ2-3; D: TRBD1
CDR3: CASSLGGLADNQETQYF; DNA: TGTGCCAGCAGTCTAGGGGGACTAGCGGATAATCAAGAGACCCAGTACTTC; size: NA; V: TRBV3-1; J: TRBJ2-5; D: TRBD2
CDR3: CAISLLGRETQYF; DNA: TGTGCCATCAGTCTCCTAGGTCGAGAGACCCAGTACTTC; size: few; V: TRBV10-3; J: TRBJ2-5; D: NA
CDR3: CASSFFGRGSSYEQYF; DNA: TGTGCCAGCAGCTTTTTCGGCAGGGGCAGCTCCTACGAGCAGTACTTC; size: NA; V: TRBV5-8; J: TRBJ2-7; D: NA
CDR3: CASSPSDRGHTAEAFF; DNA: TGTGCCAGCAGTCCCTCGGACAGGGGCCATACCGCTGAAGCTTTCTTT; size: NA; V: TRBV25-1; J: TRBJ1-1; D: TRBD1
CDR3: CASWGDRGLSPLHF; DNA: TGTGCCAGCTGGGGTGACAGGGGGCTTTCACCCCTCCACTTT; size: NA; V: TRBV28; J: TRBJ1-6; D: TRBD1
CDR3: CSARGSSAYEQYF; DNA: TGCAGTGCTAGAGGTTCAAGCGCCTACGAGCAGTACTTC; size: few; V: TRBV20-1; J: TRBJ2-7; D: NA
CDR3: CASSPRGRVYGYTF; DNA: TGTGCCAGCAGCCCCAGGGGACGGGTCTATGGCTACACCTTC; size: few; V: TRBV12-3/TRBV12-4; J: TRBJ1-2; D: NA
CDR3: CSAGDTLNTGELFF; DNA: TGCAGTGCTGGGGACACACTGAACACCGGGGAGCTGTTTTTT; size: NA; V: TRBV20-1; J: TRBJ2-2; D: NA
CDR3: CSAKTSGGTGELFF; DNA: TGCAGTGCTAAGACTAGCGGGGGGACCGGGGAGCTGTTTTTT; size: NA; V: TRBV20-1; J: TRBJ2-2; D: TRBD2
CDR3: CASSLQNQGANEKLFF; DNA: TGTGCCAGCAGCTTACAAAACCAGGGGGCTAATGAAAAACTGTTTTTT; size: once; V: TRBV7-2; J: TRBJ1-4; D: TRBD1
CDR3: CASSLSGQGQGQPQHF; DNA: TGTGCCAGCAGCCTGTCCGGGCAGGGCCAAGGACAGCCCCAGCATTTT; size: once; V: TRBV7-9; J: TRBJ1-5; D: NA
CDR3: CASSPPARQETQYF; DNA: TGTGCCAGCTCACCACCGGCCAGACAGGAGACCCAGTACTTC; size: NA; V: TRBV11-2; J: TRBJ2-5; D: NA
CDR3: CASSLGIRTDEAFF; DNA: TGTGCCAGCAGTTTGGGCATCAGGACAGATGAAGCTTTCTTT; size: NA; V: TRBV12-3/TRBV12-4; J: TRBJ1-1; D: NA
CDR3: CASSQDIGRGYEQYF; DNA: TGCGCCAGCAGCCAAGATATCGGGAGAGGCTACGAGCAGTACTTC; size: NA; V: TRBV4-3; J: TRBJ2-7; D: NA
CDR3: CSARDLFAGNYGYTF; DNA: TGCAGTGCTAGAGATCTCTTCGCAGGGAACTATGGCTACACCTTC; size: many; V: TRBV20-1; J: TRBJ1-2; D: NA
CDR3: CASSQDRGVAGEYNEQFF; DNA: TGCGCCAGCAGCCAAGATAGGGGGGTGGCGGGGGAATACAATGAGCAGTTCTTC; size: NA; V: TRBV4-3; J: TRBJ2-1; D: NA
CDR3: CASSFNSLNEQYF; DNA: TGTGCCAGCAGCTTCAACAGCCTCAATGAGCAGTACTTC; size: NA; V: TRBV7-6; J: TRBJ2-5; D: NA
CDR3: CASSLGRKEKQFF; DNA: TGTGCCAGCAGCTTAGGAAGAAAGGAAAAGCAGTTCTTC; size: few; V: TRBV5-8; J: TRBJ2-1; D: NA
CDR3: CASSPPTSEQFF; DNA: TGTGCCAGCTCACCACCGACATCAGAGCAGTTCTTC; size: NA; V: TRBV18; J: TRBJ2-1; D: NA
CDR3: CASSFTNSNQPQHF; DNA: TGTGCCAGCAGTTTTACAAATAGCAATCAGCCCCAGCATTTT; size: NA; V: TRBV6-5; J: TRBJ1-5; D: NA
CDR3: CASRRTARRDEQYF; DNA: TGTGCCAGCAGGCGGACAGCCCGGAGAGACGAGCAGTACTTC; size: NA; V: TRBV28; J: TRBJ2-7; D: NA
CDR3: CASSSQVGAGDTQYF; DNA: TGTGCCAGCAGTTCACAGGTGGGAGCGGGGGATACGCAGTATTTT; size: NA; V: TRBV6-1; J: TRBJ2-3; D: TRBD2
CDR3: CASTKMGQGVSMANVLTF; DNA: TGTGCCAGCACCAAAATGGGACAGGGGGTTAGTATGGCCAACGTCCTGACTTTC; size: NA; V: TRBV27; J: TRBJ2-6; D: TRBD1
CDR3: CAISESRTDLEAFF; DNA: TGTGCCATCAGTGAGTCTAGGACAGATCTTGAAGCTTTCTTT; size: NA; V: TRBV10-3; J: TRBJ1-1; D: NA
CDR3: CASSLGVTLGPSTDTQYF; DNA: TGTGCCAGCAGCTTAGGGGTTACACTAGGCCCTAGCACAGATACGCAGTATTTT; size: many; V: TRBV7-2; J: TRBJ2-3; D: NA
CDR3: CAINDRGAGYTF; DNA: TGTGCCATCAACGACAGGGGGGCGGGCTACACCTTC; size: few; V: TRBV10-3; J: TRBJ1-2; D: TRBD1
CDR3: CASSPGIDNTEAFF; DNA: TGTGCCAGCAGCCCAGGGATCGATAACACTGAAGCTTTCTTT; size: NA; V: TRBV7-2; J: TRBJ1-1; D: NA
CDR3: CASSFFRTANYGYTF; DNA: TGTGCCAGCAGTTTCTTTCGGACGGCAAACTATGGCTACACCTTC; size: few; V: TRBV28; J: TRBJ1-2; D: NA
CDR3: CAKTGQRRETQYF; DNA: TGTGCCAAGACCGGGCAGAGACGAGAGACCCAGTACTTC; size: few; V: TRBV7-2; J: TRBJ2-5; D: NA
CDR3: CASSFSNGYNEQFF; DNA: TGTGCCAGCAGTTTCTCAAACGGATACAATGAGCAGTTCTTC; size: once; V: TRBV28; J: TRBJ2-1; D: NA
CDR3: CSARIEGNEQFF; DNA: TGCAGTGCTAGAATTGAGGGCAATGAGCAGTTCTTC; size: NA; V: TRBV20-1; J: TRBJ2-1; D: NA
CDR3: CASSLESGYNEQYF; DNA: TGTGCCAGCAGCTTAGAAAGCGGGTACAATGAGCAGTACTTC; size: NA; V: TRBV7-2; J: TRBJ2-7; D: NA
CDR3: CASSARDGRYETQYF; DNA: TGTGCCAGCAGCGCACGGGACGGACGATACGAGACCCAGTACTTC; size: NA; V: TRBV9; J: TRBJ2-5; D: NA
CDR3: CASKPVSGVNEQFF; DNA: TGTGCCAGCAAGCCGGTTAGCGGGGTCAATGAGCAGTTCTTC; size: few; V: TRBV9; J: TRBJ2-1; D: TRBD2
CDR3: CASSQVAGHGNEQFF; DNA: TGCGCCAGCAGCCAAGTGGCAGGTCACGGAAATGAGCAGTTCTTC; size: NA; V: TRBV4-3; J: TRBJ2-1; D: NA
CDR3: CATHRGTSGANVLTF; DNA: TGTGCCACACACAGGGGTACTTCTGGGGCCAACGTCCTGACTTTC; size: few; V: TRBV6-2/TRBV6-3; J: TRBJ2-6; D: TRBD1
CDR3: CASSYSGVSANEKLFF; DNA: TGTGCCAGCAGTTATTCCGGTGTTTCGGCTAATGAAAAACTGTTTTTT; size: NA; V: TRBV6-5; J: TRBJ1-4; D: NA
CDR3: CASSLEATTQEKLFF; DNA: TGTGCCAGCAGCTTGGAGGCGACCACCCAGGAAAAACTGTTTTTT; size: NA; V: TRBV5-6; J: TRBJ1-4; D: NA
CDR3: CASSVGRVTYNEQFF; DNA: TGTGCCAGCAGCGTGGGCAGGGTAACCTACAATGAGCAGTTCTTC; size: NA; V: TRBV9; J: TRBJ2-1; D: NA
CDR3: CASSHPRQYYEQYF; DNA: TGTGCCAGCAGCCACCCCAGACAGTACTACGAGCAGTACTTC; size: NA; V: TRBV28; J: TRBJ2-7; D: NA
CDR3: CASSFLGQGDEQYF; DNA: TGTGCCAGCAGCTTCCTCGGACAGGGGGACGAGCAGTACTTC; size: many; V: TRBV7-9; J: TRBJ2-7; D: TRBD1
CDR3: CAISDPRGTSSYEQYF; DNA: TGTGCCATCAGTGACCCACGGGGAACGAGCTCCTACGAGCAGTACTTC; size: NA; V: TRBV10-3; J: TRBJ2-7; D: NA
CDR3: CATYLGGSGANVLTF; DNA: TGTGCCACCTACCTGGGGGGTTCTGGGGCCAACGTCCTGACTTTC; size: NA; V: TRBV6-5; J: TRBJ2-6; D: NA